The 23 T cell receptor beta chains below all came from one sample that was sequenced in a study of chemoradiotherapy in HPV16-positive cancers. Assay used: immunoSEQ multiplex PCR; TCRdb lists only in-frame clones, some missing. The sample includes approximately 27,000 clones, roughly 82% of them seen just once. The input for sequencing was blood, taken from a patient who underwent chemoradiotherapy. Every receptor here comes from a human donor with HPV-associated anogenital cancer.

In its sample, this clone was seen once. The gene calls are TRBV9 and TRBJ2-3; D is perhaps TRBD2 (6 bases). The germline gives CDR1 SGDLS, CDR2 YYNGEE. CDR3 length equals 15 residues. V shed 2 bases and J shed 0 bases, with 10 bases lying between them. CDR3 amino acids: CASSVSGTSTDTQYF. CDR3 nucleotide sequence: TGTGCCAGCAGCGTTAGCGGAACTAGCACAGATACGCAGTATTTT.

This clone was seen once. The chain combines TRBV2 with TRBJ2-5; 7 bases line up with TRBD2. There are 13 residues in the CDR3. Germline CDR1 is SNHLY and CDR2 is FYNNEI. Trimming at V came to 4 bases and at J to 6 bases, leaving 5 bases not matched to a gene. The CDR3 protein is CASSGPSGKTQYF. The CDR3 DNA follows: TGTGCCAGCAGTGGGCCTAGCGGAAAGACCCAGTACTTC. The variable domain in full, with the rest retrieved from reference TRBV2 and TRBJ2-5, is EPEVTQTPSHQVTQMGQEVILRCVPISNHLYFYWYRQILGQKVEFLVSFYNNEISEKSEIFDDQFSVERPDGSNFTLKIRSTKLEDSAMYFCASSGPSGKTQYFGPGTRLLVL.

The rearrangement links TRBV5-1 to TRBJ2-7; possible D gene TRBD1, 5 bases. Trimming cost V 2 bases and J 1 base, with 10 bases left between them. The length of the CDR3 is 14 residues. Germline CDR1 SGHRS, CDR2 YFSETQ. The CDR3 sequence: CASSFPDSSYEQYF. The CDR3 DNA reads as TGCGCCAGCAGCTTCCCAGACAGTTCCTACGAGCAGTACTTC.

V gene TRBV5-1 combines with J gene TRBJ1-2, with D possibly TRBD1 on 5 matching bases. The ends were cut back, 4 bases at V and 7 bases at J, with 23 bases in the middle. This CDR3 spans 16 amino acids. Germline values: CDR1 SGHRS, CDR2 YFSETQ. In DNA, the CDR3 is TGCGCCAGCAGCCCATCTTTAACGCAGGGAACGTTTGGCTACACCTTC. Its translation is CASSPSLTQGTFGYTF.

This chain links TRBV14 with TRBJ2-3; D could derive from TRBD1 or TRBD2 (5 bases each). Germline CDR1 SGHDN, CDR2 FVKESK. The V gene lost 1 base and the J gene lost 5 bases, with 10 bases spanning the gap. This CDR3 comprises 14 residues. The CDR3 sequence: CASSQARGRDTQYF. The CDR3 DNA reads TGTGCCAGCAGCCAAGCGAGGGGCAGAGATACGCAGTATTTT.

The chain links TRBV19 to TRBJ2-4; D gene unclear. The germline V gene encodes CDR1 LNHDA and CDR2 SQIVND (reference sequence). Trimming took off 1 base at V and 5 bases at J, with 15 bases between the two ends. This CDR3 contains 16 residues. The DNA of the CDR3 is TGTGCCAGTAGTATAGCCGCCGATTTCCGGCAAAACATTCAGTACTTC. This gives the protein CASSIAADFRQNIQYF.

J is TRBJ1-1 and V is TRBV11-2, with 8 bases identical to TRBD1. Per the germline V gene, CDR1 is SGHAT and CDR2 is FQNNGV. After removal of 3 bases from V and 1 base from J, the junction contained 7 bases not matched to a gene. This CDR3 spans 16 amino acids. CDR3 amino acids: CASSFLGTGPNTEAFF. For the CDR3, the DNA is TGTGCCAGCAGCTTTTTGGGGACAGGACCGAACACTGAAGCTTTCTTT.

V is TRBV5-8 and J is TRBJ1-2; D is uncertain. This CDR3 contains 15 residues. Trimming removed 0 bases at V and 2 bases at J, with 11 bases between. The germline gives CDR1 SGHTS, CDR2 YDEGEE. CDR3 sequence: CASSLAKGWNYGYTF. In DNA form, the CDR3 reads TGTGCCAGCAGCTTGGCCAAGGGTTGGAACTATGGCTACACCTTC. The full variable domain, with the rest looked up from reference TRBV5-8 and TRBJ1-2, is EAGVTQSPTHLIKTRGQQATLRCSPISGHTSVYWYQQALGLGLQFLLWYDEGEERNRGNFPPRFSGRQFPNYSSELNVNALELEDSALYLCASSLAKGWNYGYTFGSGTRLTVV.

The chain combines TRBV19 with TRBJ1-5; 10 positions agree with TRBD1. Germline-derived CDR1 and CDR2 are LNHDA and SQIVND (reference sequence). The CDR3 consists of 16 residues. With V trimmed by 3 bases and J by 4 bases, 6 bases remained unmatched. In DNA, the CDR3 is TGTGCCAGTAGTATTCGCCGACAGGGGGCGAATCAGCCCCAGCATTTT. Its translation is CASSIRRQGANQPQHF.

CDR3 residues: CASRDRNTGELFF. CDR3 coding DNA: TGCGCCAGCCGGGACCGGAACACCGGGGAGCTGTTTTTT. The V and J genes are TRBV5-1 and TRBJ2-2; D could derive from TRBD1 or TRBD2 (5 bases each). This CDR3 comprises 13 residues. In germline, CDR1 is SGHRS, CDR2 YFSETQ. With 7 bases removed from V and 1 base from J, the gap between germline ends came to 8 bases.

The rearrangement uses TRBV2 and TRBJ1-4; TRBD1 matches at 9 bases. Germline values: CDR1 SNHLY, CDR2 FYNNEI. The junction had 7 bases not matched to a gene; V was cut back by 4 bases and J by 7 bases. The CDR3 has 15 amino acids. The CDR3 is CASSVYRGRGEKLFF. Written as DNA, the CDR3 is TGTGCCAGCAGTGTTTACAGGGGGCGCGGTGAAAAACTGTTTTTT.

The rearrangement joins TRBV5-1 to TRBJ2-7; D is undetermined. Germline V gene lookup returns CDR1 SGHRS and CDR2 YFSETQ. The V gene lost 0 bases and the J gene lost 5 bases, with 12 bases spanning the gap. There are 14 residues in the CDR3. CDR3 amino acids: CASSLDPQINEQYV. The CDR3 DNA sequence: TGCGCCAGCAGCTTGGACCCGCAAATTAACGAGCAGTACGTC.

V usage is TRBV5-1 and J usage is TRBJ2-3; TRBD2 matches 9 bases. Germline V gene sequence: CDR1 SGHRS, CDR2 YFSETQ. CDR3 length: 19 amino acids. V lost 4 bases to trimming and J lost 0 bases; unmatched junction nucleotides: 15. In DNA, the CDR3 is TGCGCCAGCAGCCAGGATGGGATATTAGCGGGGGCTAGCACAGATACGCAGTATTTT. Protein sequence: CASSQDGILAGASTDTQYF. Drawing the rest from reference TRBV5-1 and TRBJ2-3, the complete variable domain is KAGVTQTPRYLIKTRGQQVTLSCSPISGHRSVSWYQQTPGQGLQFLFEYFSETQRNKGNFPGRFSGRQFSNSRSEMNVSTLELGDSALYLCASSQDGILAGASTDTQYFGPGTRLTVL.

The chain combines TRBV6-5 with TRBJ1-1, with D perhaps TRBD1 (5 bases). Per the germline V gene, CDR1 is MNHEY and CDR2 is SVGAGI. This CDR3 spans 15 amino acids. Trimming pared 4 bases from V and 4 bases from J, leaving 16 bases between. CDR3 protein: CASSSLGGMGTEAFF. The CDR3 nucleotides are TGTGCCAGCAGTTCTTTGGGGGGGATGGGCACTGAAGCTTTCTTT.

The chain couples TRBV7-9 to TRBJ2-5, with D tentatively TRBD2 (6 bases). Germline CDR1 SEHNR, CDR2 FQNEAQ (reference sequence). This CDR3 region has 14 residues. Trimming stripped 1 base from V and 9 bases from J, with 15 bases between. CDR3 region: CASSLEGGGSPQYF. The CDR3 DNA sequence: TGTGCCAGCAGCTTAGAGGGCGGAGGGAGTCCCCAGTACTTC.

This clone has just one count. The chain carries TRBV6-1 and TRBJ2-5, with D unresolved. Germline V gives CDR1 MNHNS, CDR2 SASEGT. CDR3 length: 15 residues. Trimming took off 7 bases at V and 1 base at J, with 16 bases between the two ends. CDR3 residues: CASNLVNRLQETQYF. CDR3 bases: TGTGCCAGCAATTTGGTTAACCGGCTCCAAGAGACCCAGTACTTC.

The chain combines TRBV29-1 with TRBJ2-2, with D maybe TRBD1 (5 bases). The CDR3 totals 13 residues. Deletions cut 6 bases from V and 2 bases from J, with 10 bases between. Looked up from germline, CDR1 is SQVTM and CDR2 is ANQGSEA. CDR3 sequence reads: CSVLTENTGELFF. The DNA of the CDR3 is TGCAGCGTACTGACAGAAAACACCGGGGAGCTGTTTTTT.

V is TRBV11-2 and J is TRBJ2-3; no clear D gene. This CDR3 has 12 residues. Germline V lookup: CDR1 SGHAT, CDR2 FQNNGV. V was clipped by 5 bases and J by 0 bases, with 3 bases between them. The CDR3 loop is CASSTSTDTQYF. Written as DNA, the CDR3 is TGTGCCAGCAGCACGAGCACAGATACGCAGTATTTT.

The genes are TRBV9 and TRBJ1-1; no reliable D call. CDR1 SGDLS and CDR2 YYNGEE come from the germline V gene. V dropped 1 base and J dropped 7 bases, with 11 bases sitting between them. This CDR3 comprises 13 residues. DNA for the CDR3: TGTGCCAGCAGCGTAAAGGTGGGCGGTGAAGCTTTCTTT. Residues: CASSVKVGGEAFF.

The chain uses TRBV5-8 and TRBJ1-3; 8 bases are a match to TRBD1. J gave up 3 bases and V 1 base, and 9 bases lay outside the gene matches. The germline gives CDR1 SGHTS, CDR2 YDEGEE. CDR3 length equals 17 residues. This CDR3 is CASSLSLDRVDGNTIYF. In nucleotides, the CDR3 is TGTGCCAGCAGCTTGTCGTTGGACAGGGTGGATGGAAACACCATATATTTT.

The chain links TRBV29-1 to TRBJ2-7; 11 bases match TRBD2. Unmatched junction bases numbered 3, after V lost 5 bases and J lost 0 bases. CDR3 length: 14 residues. Per germline, CDR1 SQVTM and CDR2 ANQGSEA. The CDR3 here is CSVNGLAGSYEQYF. Here the CDR3 DNA reads TGCAGCGTTAACGGACTAGCGGGCTCCTACGAGCAGTACTTC.

About this clone itself: This same CDR3 is encoded by further DNA sequences in the sample. The genes are TRBV18 and TRBJ1-1; D ambiguous. Germline CDR1 KGHSH, CDR2 LQKENI. The length of the CDR3 is 16 residues. V was trimmed by 6 bases and J by 0 bases, leaving 17 bases between them. The CDR3 region is CASSNGTARMNTEAFF. DNA for the CDR3: TGTGCCAGCTCTAACGGTACCGCTAGGATGAACACTGAAGCTTTCTTT.

V usage is TRBV5-3 and J usage is TRBJ2-7, with D hard to call. TRBV5-3 qualifies as an ORF whose function is uncertain. Deletions cut 5 bases from V and 3 bases from J, with 6 bases between. There are 11 residues in the CDR3. The CDR3 here is CARSYNYEQYV. As DNA, the CDR3 is TGTGCCAGAAGTTATAACTACGAGCAGTACGTC.